Given below is one T cell receptor (beta chain) in context. The antigen it recognizes is unknown. No qualities accompany the bases; no much larger clone lies one base away. This sample was taken from a study of chemoradiotherapy in HPV16-positive cancers (dated by TCRdb to the early 2020s). For the study in its entirety: Using functional T-cell assays on cells from a couple of HPV16-positive patients, the researchers defined candidate HPV-specific T-cell clones and common TCR motifs. Whether T-cell immunity against the HPV oncoproteins E6 and E7 changes during chemoradiotherapy and whether survival is affected by this immunity were examined in the study. TCR repertoires from over 80 patients with HPV-related cancers were then used to track the candidate HPV-specific TCRs and motifs. Overall study outcomes, separate from this receptor: Expansion of candidate HPV-specific clones and E7-related TCR motifs was observed in the tumor microenvironment during treatment, whereas no such expansion was observed for non-HPV-specific T cells. In HPV16-positive patients, expansion of HPV-responsive T cells during chemoradiotherapy was associated with improved recurrence-free survival. The functional definition of HPV-specific T cells came from only a couple of HPV16-positive patients, and the survival association was reported for HPV16-positive patients.

Because repertoires were sampled repeatedly during chemoradiotherapy, clonal expansion in the tumor microenvironment could be followed. The germline V gene encodes CDR1 KGHSH and CDR2 LQKENI. V is shortened by 0 bases, J by 5 bases, and the region joining them spans 17 bases. The CDR3 runs 16 residues from the cysteine to the phenylalanine. CDR3 DNA only is kept here, 48 bases in frame from base 1. The library was obtained by the immunoSEQ multiplex PCR assay. What TCRdb holds here is the immuneACCESS table cut down to in-frame rearrangements. Part of the clones is not present; checked against another copy, under half of the missing clones reflect an unresolved V gene, and the others are unexplained. This sample has around 17,000 clones in its table, and roughly two thirds of those were observed once. The ten largest clones capture 7.5% to 9% of the sample.

This receptor was identified in a human donor with HPV-associated anogenital cancer. The chain links TRBV18 with TRBJ2-7, and the D gene may be TRBD2, 6 bases matching. The source was tumor tissue, collected from a patient who underwent chemoradiotherapy. The CDR3 region: CASSPPYGGRQDEQYF. The bases are TGTGCCAGCTCACCACCCTATGGAGGGCGGCAGGACGAGCAGTACTTC.